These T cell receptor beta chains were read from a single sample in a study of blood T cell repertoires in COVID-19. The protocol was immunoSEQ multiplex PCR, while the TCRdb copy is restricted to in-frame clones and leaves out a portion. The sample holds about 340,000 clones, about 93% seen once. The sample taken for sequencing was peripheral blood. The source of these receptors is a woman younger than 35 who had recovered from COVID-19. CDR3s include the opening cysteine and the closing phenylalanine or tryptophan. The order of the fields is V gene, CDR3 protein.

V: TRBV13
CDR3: CASSSRGLQQYF

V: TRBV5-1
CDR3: CASSLAVSGGNEQFF

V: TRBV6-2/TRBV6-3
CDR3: CASSYGSGSYPNEQFF

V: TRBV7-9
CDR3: CASSLRGAQPQHF

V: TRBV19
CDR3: CASSISVGLHEQFF

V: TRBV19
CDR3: CASRPWSENTEAFF

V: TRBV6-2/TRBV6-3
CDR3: CASRPGALYGYTF

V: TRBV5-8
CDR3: CASSFSTRENPYNEQFF

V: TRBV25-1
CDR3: CASSVNRGTIVGTEAFF

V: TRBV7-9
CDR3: CASSNLRQGVQETQYF

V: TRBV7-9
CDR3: CASSLELGNEQFF

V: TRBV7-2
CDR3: CASSIGGRNTEAFF

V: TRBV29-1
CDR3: CSVAGLAGGPFTDTQYF

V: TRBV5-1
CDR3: CASSSTKLNSPLHF

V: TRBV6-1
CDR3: CASSEADRGTEAFF

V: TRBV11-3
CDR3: CASSSPGRASYGDEQFF

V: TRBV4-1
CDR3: CASSQGLAGVLGTDTQYF

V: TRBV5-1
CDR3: CASSPRTGGITTEAFF

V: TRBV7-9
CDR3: CASSLADLRTGRRTEAFF

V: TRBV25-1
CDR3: CASSETIGSNEQFF

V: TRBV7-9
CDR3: CASSLRQGDTEAFF

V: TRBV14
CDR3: CASSRGTSGVYNEQFF

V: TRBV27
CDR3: CASSALLGASTDTQYF

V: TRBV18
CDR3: CASSLFGTDTQYF

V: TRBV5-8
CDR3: CASSPGHRVSSYNEQFF

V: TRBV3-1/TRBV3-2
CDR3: CASSQDPDEGARAPLHF

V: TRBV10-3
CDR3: CAISTSVSFTDTQYF

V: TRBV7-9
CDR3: CASSPAGETEAFF

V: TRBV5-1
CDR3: CASSPRGETQYF

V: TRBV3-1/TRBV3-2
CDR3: CASSQGGSGSLVAKNIQYF

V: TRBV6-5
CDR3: CASSYSGLPNEQFF

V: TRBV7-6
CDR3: CASSHDSGGRYNEQFF

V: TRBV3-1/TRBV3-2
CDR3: CASSQSPLAEDVQETQYF

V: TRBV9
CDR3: CASSGIKQANYGYTF

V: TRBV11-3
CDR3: CASSLKGAQETQYF

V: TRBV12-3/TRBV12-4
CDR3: CASSPPGLRTQYF

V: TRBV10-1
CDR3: CASSAGTGVGYTF

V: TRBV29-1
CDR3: CSALTNFYGYTF

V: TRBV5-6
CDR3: CASSLVSGLATDTQYF

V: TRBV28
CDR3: CASSPLGTGNEQFF

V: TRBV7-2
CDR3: CASSPPPGTYGYTF

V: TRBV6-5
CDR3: CASSYTLGGVNSPLHF

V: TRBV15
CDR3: CATSRVLGAVETQYF

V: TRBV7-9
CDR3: CASSLEGTKYNEQFF

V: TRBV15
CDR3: CATSRGKRDHNEQFF

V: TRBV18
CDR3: CASSPGQGGNTIYF

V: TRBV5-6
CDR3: CASSLKQKLQETQYF

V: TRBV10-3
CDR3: CAIKKGLQDGELFF

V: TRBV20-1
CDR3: CSASPFTEAFF

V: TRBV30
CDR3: CAWSREGLGTDTQYF

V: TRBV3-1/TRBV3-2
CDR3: CASSRLGGKDTQYF

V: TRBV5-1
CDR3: CASSLRLGQQGETQYF

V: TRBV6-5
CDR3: CATLHTLNTEAFF

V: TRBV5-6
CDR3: CASSLGQASNYGYTF